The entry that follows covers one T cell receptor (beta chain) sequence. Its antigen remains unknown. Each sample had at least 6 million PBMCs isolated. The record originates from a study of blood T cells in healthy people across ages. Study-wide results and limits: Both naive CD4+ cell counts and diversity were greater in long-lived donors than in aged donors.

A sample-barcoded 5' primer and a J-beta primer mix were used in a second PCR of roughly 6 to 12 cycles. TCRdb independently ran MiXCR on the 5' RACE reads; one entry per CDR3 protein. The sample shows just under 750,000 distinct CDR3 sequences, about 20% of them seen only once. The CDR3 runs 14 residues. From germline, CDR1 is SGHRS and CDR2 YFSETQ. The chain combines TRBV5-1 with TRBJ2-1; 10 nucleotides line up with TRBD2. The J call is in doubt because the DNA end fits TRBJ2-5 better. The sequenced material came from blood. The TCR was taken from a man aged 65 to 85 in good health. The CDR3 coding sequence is TGCGCCAGCAGACCGAGCGGGGGGGAAGAGACCCAGTACTTC. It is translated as CASRPSGGEETQYF.